Shown below are 6 T cell receptor beta chains from a single sample sequenced in a study of immune cell composition in non-small cell lung cancer. Here immunoSEQ multiplex PCR was the method, and the copy in TCRdb shows in-frame clones only, minus some. This sample yields about 11,000 clones, of which roughly 60% are seen a single time; 18% belongs to the top ten. Sequenced: lung tumor tissue. These receptors originate from a human donor with non-small cell lung cancer.

The V gene is TRBV7-2, the J gene TRBJ2-5, with 9 bases fitting TRBD2. The V segment lost 1 base and the J segment 1 base; nucleotides outside the gene matches: 4. Germline CDR1 and CDR2: SGHTA and FQGNSA. There are 16 residues in the CDR3. In DNA, the CDR3 is TGTGCCAGCAGCTTAGTTATTAGCGGGGGCCAAGAGACCCAGTACTTC. Protein: CASSLVISGGQETQYF.

The rearrangement joins TRBV7-9 to TRBJ2-7; possibly TRBD1 for D (5 bases). V was shortened by 6 bases and J by 0 bases, with 15 bases between the two germline ends. CDR1 and CDR2 (germline): SEHNR, FQNEAQ (reference sequence). CDR3 length: 15 amino acids. The chain's CDR3 is CASSSTGKSSYEQYF. DNA of the CDR3: TGTGCCAGCAGTTCTACAGGAAAAAGCTCCTACGAGCAGTACTTC.

This chain connects TRBV5-4 to TRBJ2-3; 7 nucleotides agree with TRBD2. The CDR3 extends over 14 amino acids. CDR1 is SGHNT, CDR2 YYREEE, per germline (reference sequence). J was trimmed by 2 bases and V by 5 bases; bases with no gene match: 5. As DNA, the CDR3 is TGTGCCAGCAGTCCACGGGACTACACAGATACGCAGTATTTT. Translating it yields CASSPRDYTDTQYF.

The CDR3 bases are TGCGCCAGCAGCTTGGGCACTAGCGGGAGGCCCGAGCGGACCCAGTACTTC. It codes for CASSLGTSGRPERTQYF. The V and J genes are TRBV5-1 and TRBJ2-5; 12 bases agree with TRBD2. Germline loops: CDR1 SGHRS, CDR2 YFSETQ. V was pared by 0 bases and J by 7 bases, with 10 bases of the junction left unmatched. CDR3 size: 17 residues.

V gene TRBV6-6 combines with J gene TRBJ1-2; tentative D call: TRBD1 (5 bases). CDR3 size: 14 residues. Trimming cost V 4 bases and J 4 bases, with 13 bases left between them. Germline-derived CDR1 and CDR2 are MNHNY and SVGAGI (reference sequence). The CDR3 DNA sequence: TGTGCCAGCAGTTCTCTTAGACAGACCTATGGCTACACCTTC. Translating it yields CASSSLRQTYGYTF.

This clone showed up just a few times. This chain uses TRBV7-3 with TRBJ2-7, with 9 bases fitting TRBD2. This CDR3 has 16 residues. With V trimmed by 1 base and J by 4 bases, 8 bases remained unmatched. CDR1 SGHTA and CDR2 FQGTGA come from the germline V gene. CDR3 coding DNA: TGTGCCAGCAGCTTAAAAGGGCCTAGCGGGAAATACGAGCAGTACTTC. It codes for CASSLKGPSGKYEQYF.